The clone carrying this T cell receptor beta chain was seen a few times. What it binds is not known. The sample comes from a study of naive and memory T cell subsets. Study results and limitations: Naive repertoires, especially CD8, held a few larger clonotypes, possibly memory cells re-expressing CD45RA. Naive and memory subsets had different power law exponents for TCR abundance.

Two oligonucleotides, mixed equimolar, formed the beta constant-region primer covering TRBC1 and TRBC2. Ligated cDNA was amplified by four rounds of PCR with nested alpha and beta constant-region primers and SP2. Using its own MiXCR run on the UMI-ligation and nested PCR reads, TCRdb lists one record per CDR3 protein. The table includes roughly 100,000 distinct CDR3 sequences, over 9% detected once. Trimming stripped 10 bases from V and 0 bases from J, with 19 bases between. Germline-derived CDR1 and CDR2 are LNHDA and SQIVND (reference sequence). The CDR3 sequence is 16 residues long. The chain uses TRBV19 and TRBJ2-4, with D perhaps TRBD2 (6 bases). Sequenced input: naive CD4+ T cells from blood. The source is a human donor in good health. CDR3 nucleotide sequence: TGTGCCACCTCTAACCCCGGGGAGGTAGCCAAAAACATTCAGTACTTC. Translated: CATSNPGEVAKNIQYF.